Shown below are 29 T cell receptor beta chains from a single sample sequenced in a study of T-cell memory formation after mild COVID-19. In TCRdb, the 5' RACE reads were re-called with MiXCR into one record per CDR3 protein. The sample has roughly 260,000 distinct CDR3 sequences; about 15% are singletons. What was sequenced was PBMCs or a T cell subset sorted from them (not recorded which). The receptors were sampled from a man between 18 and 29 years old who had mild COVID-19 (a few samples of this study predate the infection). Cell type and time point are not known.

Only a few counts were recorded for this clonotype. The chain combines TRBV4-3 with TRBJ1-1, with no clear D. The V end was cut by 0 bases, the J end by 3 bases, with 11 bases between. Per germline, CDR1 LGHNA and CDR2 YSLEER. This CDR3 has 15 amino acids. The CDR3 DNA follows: TGCGCCAGCAGCCAAGATTCATGGGAGGACACTGAAGCTTTCTTT. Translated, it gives CASSQDSWEDTEAFF.

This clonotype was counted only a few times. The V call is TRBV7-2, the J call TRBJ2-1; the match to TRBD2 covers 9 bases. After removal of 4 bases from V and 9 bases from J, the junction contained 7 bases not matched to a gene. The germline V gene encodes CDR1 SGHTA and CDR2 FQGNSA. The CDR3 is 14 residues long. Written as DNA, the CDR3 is TGTGCCAGCAGCTCCCTAAGCGGGGGGCCTGAGCAGTTCTTC. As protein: CASSSLSGGPEQFF.

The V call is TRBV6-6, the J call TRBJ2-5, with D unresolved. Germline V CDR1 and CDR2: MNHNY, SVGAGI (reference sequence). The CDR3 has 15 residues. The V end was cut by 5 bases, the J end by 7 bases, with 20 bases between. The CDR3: CASSGRTQVGGTQYF. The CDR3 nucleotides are TGTGCCAGCAGTGGCCGGACGCAGGTCGGCGGGACCCAGTACTTC.

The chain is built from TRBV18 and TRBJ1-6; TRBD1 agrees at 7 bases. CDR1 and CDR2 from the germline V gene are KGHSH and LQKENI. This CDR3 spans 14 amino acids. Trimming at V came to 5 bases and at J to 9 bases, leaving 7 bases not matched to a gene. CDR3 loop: CASSSTGDVSPLHF. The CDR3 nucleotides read TGTGCCAGCTCATCAACAGGGGACGTTTCACCCCTCCACTTT.

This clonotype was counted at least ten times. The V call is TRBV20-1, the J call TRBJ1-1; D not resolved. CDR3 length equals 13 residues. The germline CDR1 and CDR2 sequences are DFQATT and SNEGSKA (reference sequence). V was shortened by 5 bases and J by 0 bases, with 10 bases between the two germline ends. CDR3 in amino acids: CSAAPSLNTEAFF. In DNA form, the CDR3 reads TGCAGTGCTGCTCCATCCCTGAACACTGAAGCTTTCTTT.

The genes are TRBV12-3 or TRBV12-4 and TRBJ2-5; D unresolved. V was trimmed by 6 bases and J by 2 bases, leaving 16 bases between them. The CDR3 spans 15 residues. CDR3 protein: CASSHPRLDQETQYF. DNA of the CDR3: TGTGCCAGCAGCCACCCTAGACTGGATCAAGAGACCCAGTACTTC.

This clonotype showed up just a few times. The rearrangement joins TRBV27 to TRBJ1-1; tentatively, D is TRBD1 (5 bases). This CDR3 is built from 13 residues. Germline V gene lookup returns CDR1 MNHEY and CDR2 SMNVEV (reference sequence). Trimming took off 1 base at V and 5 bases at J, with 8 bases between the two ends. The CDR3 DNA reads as TGTGCCAGCAGTTTATTTCGGGGGACTGAAGCTTTCTTT. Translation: CASSLFRGTEAFF.

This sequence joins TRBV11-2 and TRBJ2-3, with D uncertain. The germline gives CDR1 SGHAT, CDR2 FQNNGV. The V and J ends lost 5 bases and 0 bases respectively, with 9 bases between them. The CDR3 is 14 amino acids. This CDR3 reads CASSTGFSTDTQYF. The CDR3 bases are TGTGCCAGCAGCACCGGGTTTAGCACAGATACGCAGTATTTT.

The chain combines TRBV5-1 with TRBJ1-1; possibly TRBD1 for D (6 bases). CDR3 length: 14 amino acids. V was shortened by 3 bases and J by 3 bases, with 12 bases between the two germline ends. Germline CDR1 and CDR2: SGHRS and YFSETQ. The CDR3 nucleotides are TGCGCCAGCAGCTATCAGGGGAGAGACACTGAAGCTTTCTTT. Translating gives CASSYQGRDTEAFF.

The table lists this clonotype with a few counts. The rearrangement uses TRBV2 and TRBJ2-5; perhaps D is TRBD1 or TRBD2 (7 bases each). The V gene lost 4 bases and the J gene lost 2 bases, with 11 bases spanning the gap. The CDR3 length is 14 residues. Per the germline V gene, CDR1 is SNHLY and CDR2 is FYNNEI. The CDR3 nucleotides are TGTGCCAGCAGTGGACAGGGAGGGCAAGAGACCCAGTACTTC. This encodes CASSGQGGQETQYF.

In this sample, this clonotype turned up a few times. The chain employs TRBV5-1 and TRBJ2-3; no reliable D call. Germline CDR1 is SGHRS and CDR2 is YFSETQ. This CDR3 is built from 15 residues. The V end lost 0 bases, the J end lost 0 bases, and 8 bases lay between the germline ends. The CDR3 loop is CASSLVGTSTDTQYF. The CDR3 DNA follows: TGCGCCAGCAGCTTGGTTGGCACTAGCACAGATACGCAGTATTTT.

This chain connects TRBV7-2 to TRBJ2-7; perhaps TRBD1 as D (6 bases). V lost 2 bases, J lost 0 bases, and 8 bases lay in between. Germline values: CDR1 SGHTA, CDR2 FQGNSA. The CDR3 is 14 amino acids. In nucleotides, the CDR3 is TGTGCCAGCAGCTTACAGGGGAGCTCCTACGAGCAGTACGTC. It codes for CASSLQGSSYEQYV.

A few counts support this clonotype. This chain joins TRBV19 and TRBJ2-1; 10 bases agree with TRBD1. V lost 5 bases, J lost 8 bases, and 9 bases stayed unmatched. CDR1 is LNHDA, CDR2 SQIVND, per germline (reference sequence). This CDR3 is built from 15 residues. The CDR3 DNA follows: TGTGCCAGTAGTCCAAGACAGGGGGCGCAGGATGAGCAGTTCTTC. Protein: CASSPRQGAQDEQFF. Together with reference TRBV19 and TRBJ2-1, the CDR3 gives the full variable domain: DGGITQSPKYLFRKEGQNVTLSCEQNLNHDAMYWYRQDPGQGLRLIYYSQIVNDFQKGDIAEGYSVSREKKESFPLTVTSAQKNPTAFYLCASSPRQGAQDEQFFGPGTRLTVL.

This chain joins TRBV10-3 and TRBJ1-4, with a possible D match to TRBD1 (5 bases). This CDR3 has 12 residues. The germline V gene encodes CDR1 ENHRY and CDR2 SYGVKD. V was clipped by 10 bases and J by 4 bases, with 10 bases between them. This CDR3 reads CASRDHNEKLFF. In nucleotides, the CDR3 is TGTGCCAGCCGGGACCATAATGAAAAACTGTTTTTT.

Here the CDR3 reads CASSPRVPSTDTQYF. For the CDR3, the DNA is TGTGCCAGCAGTCCGAGGGTTCCAAGCACAGATACGCAGTATTTT. This chain connects TRBV5-6 to TRBJ2-3; a weak D match, TRBD2 (5 bases). This CDR3 has 15 residues. Germline V gene data show CDR1 as SGHDT and CDR2 as YYEEEE. V lost 5 bases to trimming and J lost 0 bases, with 13 bases between them.

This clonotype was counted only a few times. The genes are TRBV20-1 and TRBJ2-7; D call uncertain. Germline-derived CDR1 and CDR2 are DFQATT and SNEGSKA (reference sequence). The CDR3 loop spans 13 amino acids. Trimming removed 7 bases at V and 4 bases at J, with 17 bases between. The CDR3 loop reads CSGSPRRSYEQYF. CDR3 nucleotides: TGCAGTGGGTCACCCAGGCGCTCTTACGAGCAGTACTTC.

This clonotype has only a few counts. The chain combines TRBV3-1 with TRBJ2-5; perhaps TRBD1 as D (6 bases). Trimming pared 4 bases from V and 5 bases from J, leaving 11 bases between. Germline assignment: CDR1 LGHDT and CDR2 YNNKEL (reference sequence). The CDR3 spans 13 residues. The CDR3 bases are TGTGCCAGCAGCCGGACAGAACGGGAGACCCAGTACTTC. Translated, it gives CASSRTERETQYF.

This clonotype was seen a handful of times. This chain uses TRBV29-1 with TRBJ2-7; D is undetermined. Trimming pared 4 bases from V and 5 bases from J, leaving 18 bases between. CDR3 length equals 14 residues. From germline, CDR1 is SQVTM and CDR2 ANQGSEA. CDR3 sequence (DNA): TGCAGCGTTGGCTGGGAATACGAGGACCACGAGCAGTACTTC. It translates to CSVGWEYEDHEQYF.

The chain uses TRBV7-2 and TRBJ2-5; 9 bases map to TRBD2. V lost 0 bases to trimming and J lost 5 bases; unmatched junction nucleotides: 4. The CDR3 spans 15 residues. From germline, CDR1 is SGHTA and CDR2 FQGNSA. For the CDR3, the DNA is TGTGCCAGCAGCTTAGCCGGCGGGGGGGCGGAGACCCAGTACTTC. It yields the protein CASSLAGGGAETQYF.

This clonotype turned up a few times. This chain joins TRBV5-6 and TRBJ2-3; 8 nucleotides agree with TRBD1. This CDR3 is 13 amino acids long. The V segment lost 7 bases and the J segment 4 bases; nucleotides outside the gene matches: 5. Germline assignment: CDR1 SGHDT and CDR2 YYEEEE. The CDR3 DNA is TGTGCCAGCGCCAGGGGGCTTTCAGATACGCAGTATTTT. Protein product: CASARGLSDTQYF. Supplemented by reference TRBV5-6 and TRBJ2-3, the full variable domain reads DAGVTQSPTHLIKTRGQQVTLRCSPKSGHDTVSWYQQALGQGPQFIFQYYEEEERQRGNFPDRFSGHQFPNYSSELNVNALLLGDSALYLCASARGLSDTQYFGPGTRLTVL.

The chain's CDR3 is CASSLYLANSPLHF. CDR3 nucleotides: TGCGCCAGCAGCTTGTACCTTGCTAATTCACCCCTCCACTTT. The rearrangement joins TRBV5-1 to TRBJ1-6, with D unclear. Germline V gives CDR1 SGHRS, CDR2 YFSETQ. Trimming left V 1 base short and J 6 bases short, with 8 bases between. There are 14 residues in the CDR3.

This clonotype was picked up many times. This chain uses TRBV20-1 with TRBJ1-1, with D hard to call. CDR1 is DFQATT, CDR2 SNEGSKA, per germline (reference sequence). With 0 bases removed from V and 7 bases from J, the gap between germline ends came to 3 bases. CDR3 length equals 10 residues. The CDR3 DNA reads TGCAGTGCTAGAGACAATGAAGCTTTCTTT. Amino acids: CSARDNEAFF.

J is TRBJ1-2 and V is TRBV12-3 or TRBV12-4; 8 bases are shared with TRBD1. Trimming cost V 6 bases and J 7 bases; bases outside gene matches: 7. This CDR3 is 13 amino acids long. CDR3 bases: TGTGCCAGCAGCCCTGACAGGGGCGGTGGCTACACCTTC. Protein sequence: CASSPDRGGGYTF.

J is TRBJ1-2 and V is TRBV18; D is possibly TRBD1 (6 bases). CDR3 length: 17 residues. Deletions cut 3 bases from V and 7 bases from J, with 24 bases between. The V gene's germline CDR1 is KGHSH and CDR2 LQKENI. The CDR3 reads CASSPIGGQGSIGGYTF. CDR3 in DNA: TGTGCCAGCTCACCGATTGGAGGTCAGGGGTCGATCGGTGGCTACACCTTC.

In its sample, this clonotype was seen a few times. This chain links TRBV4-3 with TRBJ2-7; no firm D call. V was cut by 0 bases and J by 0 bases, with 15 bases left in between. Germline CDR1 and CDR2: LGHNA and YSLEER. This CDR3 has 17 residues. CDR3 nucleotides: TGCGCCAGCAGCCAAGATCGGTGGCTAACACTCTCCTACGAGCAGTACTTC. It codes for CASSQDRWLTLSYEQYF.

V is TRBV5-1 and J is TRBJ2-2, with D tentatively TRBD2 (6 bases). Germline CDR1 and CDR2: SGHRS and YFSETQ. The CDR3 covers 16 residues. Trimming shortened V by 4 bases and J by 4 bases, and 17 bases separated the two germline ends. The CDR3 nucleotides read TGCGCCAGCAGCCCCCGGGGCAGGAGGGCCACCGGGGAGCTGTTTTTT. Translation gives CASSPRGRRATGELFF.

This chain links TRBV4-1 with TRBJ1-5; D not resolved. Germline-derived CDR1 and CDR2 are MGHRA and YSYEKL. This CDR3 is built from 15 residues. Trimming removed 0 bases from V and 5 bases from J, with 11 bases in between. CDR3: CASSQEVWQYQPQHF. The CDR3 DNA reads TGCGCCAGCAGCCAAGAGGTCTGGCAGTATCAGCCCCAGCATTTT.

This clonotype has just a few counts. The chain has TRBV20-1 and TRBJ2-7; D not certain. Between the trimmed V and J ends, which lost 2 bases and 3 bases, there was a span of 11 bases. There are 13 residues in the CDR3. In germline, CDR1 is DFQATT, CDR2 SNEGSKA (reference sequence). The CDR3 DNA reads TGCAGTGCTAGACTGGGCCCTAACTACGAGCAGTACTTC. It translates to CSARLGPNYEQYF.

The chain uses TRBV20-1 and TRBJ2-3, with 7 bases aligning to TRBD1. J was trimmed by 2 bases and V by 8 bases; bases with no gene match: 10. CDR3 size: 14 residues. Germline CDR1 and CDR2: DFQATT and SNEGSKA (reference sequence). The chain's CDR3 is CSTNRGRDTDTQYF. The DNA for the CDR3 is TGCAGTACGAACAGGGGCAGGGACACAGATACGCAGTATTTT.